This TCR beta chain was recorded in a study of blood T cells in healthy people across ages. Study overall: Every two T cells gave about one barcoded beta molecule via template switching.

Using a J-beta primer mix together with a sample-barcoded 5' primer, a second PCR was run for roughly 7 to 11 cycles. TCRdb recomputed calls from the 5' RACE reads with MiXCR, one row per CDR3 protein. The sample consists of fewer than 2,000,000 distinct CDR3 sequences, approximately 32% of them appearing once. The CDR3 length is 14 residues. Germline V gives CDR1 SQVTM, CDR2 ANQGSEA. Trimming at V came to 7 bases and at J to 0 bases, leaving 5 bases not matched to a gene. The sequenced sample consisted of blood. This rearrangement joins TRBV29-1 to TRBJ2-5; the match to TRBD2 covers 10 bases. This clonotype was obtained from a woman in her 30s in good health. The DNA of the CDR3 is TGCAGCGCTCTAGGACTAGCGGACCAAGAGACCCAGTACTTC. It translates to CSALGLADQETQYF.